This note documents a single T cell receptor beta chain sequence. V was shortened by 3 bases and J by 1 base, with 18 bases between the two germline ends. The germline V gene has CDR1 SGHRS and CDR2 YFSETQ. The CDR3 sequence is 17 residues long. The data were taken from a study of blood T cell repertoires in COVID-19. Study background: Italy, Spain and the United States were the sources of the convalescent and acute COVID-19 samples.

Original analysis: Amplification of reference gene primers was used by the study to estimate nucleated cell counts. The table came from immunoSEQ multiplex PCR; TCRdb's copy has only in-frame clones and leaves some out. V and J calls plus clone size are reproduced from that table; the DNA served to infer D and trimming. The sample carries around 100,000 clones, about 80% recorded once. The sequenced material came from peripheral blood. The receptor's source is a woman in her seventies with acute or convalescent COVID-19. The chain carries TRBV5-1 and TRBJ2-3; D gene unclear. CDR3 region: CASSSDLFLVRTDTQYF. The CDR3 nucleotides are TGCGCCAGCAGCTCCGACTTGTTTTTGGTACGCACAGATACGCAGTATTTT.